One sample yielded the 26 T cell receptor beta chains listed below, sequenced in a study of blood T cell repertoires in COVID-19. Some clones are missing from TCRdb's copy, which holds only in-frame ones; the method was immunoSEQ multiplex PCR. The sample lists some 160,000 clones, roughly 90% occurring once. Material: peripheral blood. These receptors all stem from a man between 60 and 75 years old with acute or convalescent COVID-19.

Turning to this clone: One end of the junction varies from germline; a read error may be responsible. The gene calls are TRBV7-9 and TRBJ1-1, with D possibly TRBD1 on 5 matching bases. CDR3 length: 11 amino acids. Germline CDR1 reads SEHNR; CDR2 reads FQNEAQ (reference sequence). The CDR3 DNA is TGTGCCAGCAGCGACCACCCGGGACTCGGGTTT. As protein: CASSDHPGLGF.

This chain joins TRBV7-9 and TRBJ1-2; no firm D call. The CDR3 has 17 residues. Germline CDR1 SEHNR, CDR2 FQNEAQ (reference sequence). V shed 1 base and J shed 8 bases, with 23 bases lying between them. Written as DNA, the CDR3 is TGTGCCAGCAGCTTAGGGGGTCAGACGGGAAGTTCTAGAGGCTACACCTTC. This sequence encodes CASSLGGQTGSSRGYTF.

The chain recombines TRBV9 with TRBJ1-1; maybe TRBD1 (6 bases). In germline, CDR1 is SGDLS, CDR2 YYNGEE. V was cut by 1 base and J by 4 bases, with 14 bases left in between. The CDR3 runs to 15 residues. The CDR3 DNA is TGTGCCAGCAGCGTACGTACAGGGAGAGGCACTGAAGCTTTCTTT. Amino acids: CASSVRTGRGTEAFF.

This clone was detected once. The CDR3 loop is CASSLAGSGNYGYTF. In nucleotides, the CDR3 is TGTGCCAGCAGCTTGGCCGGATCGGGTAACTATGGCTACACCTTC. J is TRBJ1-2 and V is TRBV5-6; the D is unclear. Trimming removed 0 bases at V and 1 base at J, with 10 bases between. The CDR3 extends over 15 amino acids. Germline CDR1 reads SGHDT; CDR2 reads YYEEEE.

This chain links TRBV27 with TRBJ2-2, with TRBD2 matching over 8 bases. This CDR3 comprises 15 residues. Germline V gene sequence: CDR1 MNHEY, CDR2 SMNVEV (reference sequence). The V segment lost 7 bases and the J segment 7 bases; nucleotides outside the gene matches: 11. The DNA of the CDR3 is TGTGCCAGCACACAGGGACTAGGAGGCTTCGGGGAGCTGTTTTTT. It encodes CASTQGLGGFGELFF.

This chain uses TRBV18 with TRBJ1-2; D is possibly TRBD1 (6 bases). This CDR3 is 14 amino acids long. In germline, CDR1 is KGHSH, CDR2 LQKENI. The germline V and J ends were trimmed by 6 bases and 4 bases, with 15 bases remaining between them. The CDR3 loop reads CASSLRRDTYGYTF. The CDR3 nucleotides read TGTGCCAGCTCTCTGCGACGGGACACCTATGGCTACACCTTC.

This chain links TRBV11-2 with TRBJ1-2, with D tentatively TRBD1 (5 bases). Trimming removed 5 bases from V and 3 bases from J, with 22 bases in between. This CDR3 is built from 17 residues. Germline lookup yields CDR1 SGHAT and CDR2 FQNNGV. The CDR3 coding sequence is TGTGCCAGCAGCCCTCGGGTCTTCGGGGGACTCTACTATGGCTACACCTTC. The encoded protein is CASSPRVFGGLYYGYTF.

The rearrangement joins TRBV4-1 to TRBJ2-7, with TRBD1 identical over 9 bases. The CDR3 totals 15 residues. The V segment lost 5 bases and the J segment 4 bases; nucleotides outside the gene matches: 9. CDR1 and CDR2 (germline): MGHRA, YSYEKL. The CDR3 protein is CASSSGDRAYYEQYF. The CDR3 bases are TGCGCCAGCAGCTCCGGGGACAGGGCCTATTACGAGCAGTACTTC.

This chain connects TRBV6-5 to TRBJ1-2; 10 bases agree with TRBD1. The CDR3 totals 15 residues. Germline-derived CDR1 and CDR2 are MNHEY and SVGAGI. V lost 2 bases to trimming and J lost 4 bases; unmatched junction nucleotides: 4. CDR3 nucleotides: TGTGCCAGCAGTTACGAAGGGACAGGGGTCTATGGCTACACCTTC. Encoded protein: CASSYEGTGVYGYTF.

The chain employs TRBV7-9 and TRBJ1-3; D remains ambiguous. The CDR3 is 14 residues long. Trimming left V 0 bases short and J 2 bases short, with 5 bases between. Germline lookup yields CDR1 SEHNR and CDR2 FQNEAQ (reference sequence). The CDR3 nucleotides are TGTGCCAGCAGCTTAGCCGGGGCTGGAAACACCATATATTTT. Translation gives CASSLAGAGNTIYF.

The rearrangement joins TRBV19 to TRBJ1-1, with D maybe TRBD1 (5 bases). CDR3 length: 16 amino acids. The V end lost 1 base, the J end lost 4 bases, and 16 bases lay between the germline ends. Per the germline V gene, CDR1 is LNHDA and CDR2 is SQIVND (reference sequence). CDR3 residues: CASSIGGLQGGTEAFF. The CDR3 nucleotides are TGTGCCAGTAGTATAGGGGGATTGCAGGGAGGCACTGAAGCTTTCTTT.

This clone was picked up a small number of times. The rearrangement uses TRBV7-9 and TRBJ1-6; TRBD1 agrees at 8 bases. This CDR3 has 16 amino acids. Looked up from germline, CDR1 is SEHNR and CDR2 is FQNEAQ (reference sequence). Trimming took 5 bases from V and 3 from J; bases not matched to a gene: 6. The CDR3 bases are TGTGCCAGCAGCCTCGGACAGGGATTCTATAATTCACCCCTCCACTTT. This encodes CASSLGQGFYNSPLHF.

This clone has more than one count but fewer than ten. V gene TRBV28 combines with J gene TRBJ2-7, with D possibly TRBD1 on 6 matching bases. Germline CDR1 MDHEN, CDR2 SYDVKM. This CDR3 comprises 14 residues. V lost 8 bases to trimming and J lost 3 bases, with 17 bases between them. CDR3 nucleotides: TGTGCCAGCCGCCCCTCTTCCAGGGGCTACGAGCAGTACTTC. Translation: CASRPSSRGYEQYF.

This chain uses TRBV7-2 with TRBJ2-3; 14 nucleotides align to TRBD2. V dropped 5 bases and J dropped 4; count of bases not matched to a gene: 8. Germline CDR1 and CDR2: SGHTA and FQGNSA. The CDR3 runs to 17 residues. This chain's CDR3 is CASSARLAGGRADTQYF. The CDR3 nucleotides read TGTGCCAGCAGCGCCCGACTAGCGGGGGGGCGGGCAGATACGCAGTATTTT. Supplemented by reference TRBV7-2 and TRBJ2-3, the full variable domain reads GAGVSQSPSNKVTEKGKDVELRCDPISGHTALYWYRQSLGQGLEFLIYFQGNSAPDKSGLPSDRFSAERTGGSVSTLTIQRTQQEDSAVYLCASSARLAGGRADTQYFGPGTRLTVL.

CDR3 sequence: CASTDWIEAFF. CDR3 coding DNA: TGTGCCAGTACTGACTGGATTGAAGCTTTCTTT. The J gene is TRBJ1-1, the V gene TRBV2; D remains unclear. V lost 9 bases and J 7 bases, leaving 12 bases between the germline ends. Germline loops: CDR1 SNHLY, CDR2 FYNNEI. The CDR3 extends over 11 amino acids.

CDR3 loop: CASRSGNTEAFF. In nucleotides, the CDR3 is TGTGCCAGCAGATCAGGGAACACTGAAGCTTTCTTT. The genes are TRBV7-9 and TRBJ1-1; D remains ambiguous. Between the trimmed V and J ends, which lost 6 bases and 1 base, there was a span of 6 bases. The CDR3 is made up of 12 amino acids. Germline values: CDR1 SEHNR, CDR2 FQNEAQ (reference sequence).

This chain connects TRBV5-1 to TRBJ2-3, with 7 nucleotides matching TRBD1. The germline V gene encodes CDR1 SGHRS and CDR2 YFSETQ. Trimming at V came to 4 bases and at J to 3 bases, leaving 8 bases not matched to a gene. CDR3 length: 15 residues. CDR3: CASSPHLDRTDTQYF. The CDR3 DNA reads TGCGCCAGCAGCCCTCACTTGGACAGGACAGATACGCAGTATTTT.

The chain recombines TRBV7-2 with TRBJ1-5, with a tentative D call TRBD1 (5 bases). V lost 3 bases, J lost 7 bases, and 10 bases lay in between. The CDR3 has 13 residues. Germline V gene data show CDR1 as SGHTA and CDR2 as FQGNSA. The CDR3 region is CASSLGREQPQHF. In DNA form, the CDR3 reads TGTGCCAGCAGCTTGGGCAGGGAACAGCCCCAGCATTTT.

The CDR3 here is CASSSITAGNTEAFF. CDR3 nucleotide sequence: TGCGCCAGCAGCTCAATAACCGCGGGGAACACTGAAGCTTTCTTT. This chain connects TRBV5-1 to TRBJ1-1; no reliable D call. V was clipped by 3 bases and J by 1 base, with 13 bases between them. The CDR3 has 15 amino acids. In germline, CDR1 is SGHRS, CDR2 YFSETQ.

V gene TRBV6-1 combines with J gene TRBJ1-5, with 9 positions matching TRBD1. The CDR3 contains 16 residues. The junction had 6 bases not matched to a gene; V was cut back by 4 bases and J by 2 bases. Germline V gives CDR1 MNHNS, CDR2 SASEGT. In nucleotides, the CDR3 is TGTGCCAGCAGTGCACAGGGGGCGGATGGCAATCAGCCCCAGCATTTT. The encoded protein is CASSAQGADGNQPQHF.

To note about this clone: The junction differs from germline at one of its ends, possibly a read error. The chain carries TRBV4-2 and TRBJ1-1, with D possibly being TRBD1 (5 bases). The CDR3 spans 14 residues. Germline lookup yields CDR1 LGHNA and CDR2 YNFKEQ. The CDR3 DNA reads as TGTGCCAGCAGCCAAGAACAGGCGAACCCTGAAGCTTTCTTT. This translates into CASSQEQANPEAFF.

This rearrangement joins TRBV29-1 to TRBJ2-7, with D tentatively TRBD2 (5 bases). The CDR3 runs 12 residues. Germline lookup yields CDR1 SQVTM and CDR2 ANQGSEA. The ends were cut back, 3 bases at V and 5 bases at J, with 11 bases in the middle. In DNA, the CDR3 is TGCAGCGTTGAGGGCAACGGGGACGAGCAGTACTTC. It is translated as CSVEGNGDEQYF.

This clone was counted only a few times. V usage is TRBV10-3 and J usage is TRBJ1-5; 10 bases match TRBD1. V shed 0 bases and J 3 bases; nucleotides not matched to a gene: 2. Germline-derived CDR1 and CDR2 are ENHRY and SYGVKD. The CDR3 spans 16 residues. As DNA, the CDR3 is TGTGCCATCAGTGAGTCGGGACAGGGGAACAATCAGCCCCAGCATTTT. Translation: CAISESGQGNNQPQHF.

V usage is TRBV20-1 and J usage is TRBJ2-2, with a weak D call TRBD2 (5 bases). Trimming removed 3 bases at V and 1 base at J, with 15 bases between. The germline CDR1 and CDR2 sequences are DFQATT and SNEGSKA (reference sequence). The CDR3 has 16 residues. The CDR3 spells CSASRSGRENTGELFF. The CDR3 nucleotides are TGCAGTGCTAGTAGGTCCGGACGGGAGAACACCGGGGAGCTGTTTTTT.

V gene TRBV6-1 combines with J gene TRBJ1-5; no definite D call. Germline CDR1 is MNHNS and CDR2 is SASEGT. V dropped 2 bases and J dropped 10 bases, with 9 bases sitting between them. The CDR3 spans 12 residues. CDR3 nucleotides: TGTGCCAGCAGTGAACCGCCAGTACCCCAGCATTTT. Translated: CASSEPPVPQHF.

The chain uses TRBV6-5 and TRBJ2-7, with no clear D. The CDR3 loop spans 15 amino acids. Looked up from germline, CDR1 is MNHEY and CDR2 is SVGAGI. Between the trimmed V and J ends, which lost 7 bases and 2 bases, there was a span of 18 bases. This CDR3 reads CASNARDRTAYEQYF. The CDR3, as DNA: TGTGCCAGCAATGCCCGCGACCGAACAGCCTACGAGCAGTACTTC.